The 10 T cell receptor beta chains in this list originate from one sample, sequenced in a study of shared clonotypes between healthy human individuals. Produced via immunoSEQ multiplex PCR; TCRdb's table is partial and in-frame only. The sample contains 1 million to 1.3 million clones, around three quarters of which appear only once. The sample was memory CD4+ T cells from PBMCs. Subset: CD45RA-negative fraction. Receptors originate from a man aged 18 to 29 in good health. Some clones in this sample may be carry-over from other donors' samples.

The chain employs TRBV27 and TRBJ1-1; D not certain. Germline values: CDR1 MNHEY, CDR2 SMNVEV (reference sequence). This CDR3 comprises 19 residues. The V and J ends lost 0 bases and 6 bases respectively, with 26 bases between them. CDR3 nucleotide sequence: TGTGCCAGCAGTTTATCTTCGGGGTGGCGGGAAGAGATGAGGGCTGAAGCTTTCTTT. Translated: CASSLSSGWREEMRAEAFF.

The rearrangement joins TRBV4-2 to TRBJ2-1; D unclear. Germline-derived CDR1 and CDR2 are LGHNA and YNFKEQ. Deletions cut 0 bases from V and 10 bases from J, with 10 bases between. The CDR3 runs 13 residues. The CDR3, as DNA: TGTGCCAGCAGCCAAGATCTCAGCAAGGAGCAGTTCTTC. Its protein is CASSQDLSKEQFF.

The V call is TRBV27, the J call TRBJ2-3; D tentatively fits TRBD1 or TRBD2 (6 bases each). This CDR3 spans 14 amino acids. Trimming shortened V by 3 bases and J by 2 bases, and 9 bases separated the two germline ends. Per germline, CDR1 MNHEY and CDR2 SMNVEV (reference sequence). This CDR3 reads CASSFWGATDTQYF. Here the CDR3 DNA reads TGTGCCAGCAGTTTTTGGGGGGCCACAGATACGCAGTATTTT.

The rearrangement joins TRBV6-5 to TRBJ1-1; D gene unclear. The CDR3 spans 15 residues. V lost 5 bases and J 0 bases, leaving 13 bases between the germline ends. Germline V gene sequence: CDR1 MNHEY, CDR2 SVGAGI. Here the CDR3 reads CASSVNRALNTEAFF. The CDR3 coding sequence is TGTGCCAGCAGTGTCAACCGGGCCCTGAACACTGAAGCTTTCTTT.

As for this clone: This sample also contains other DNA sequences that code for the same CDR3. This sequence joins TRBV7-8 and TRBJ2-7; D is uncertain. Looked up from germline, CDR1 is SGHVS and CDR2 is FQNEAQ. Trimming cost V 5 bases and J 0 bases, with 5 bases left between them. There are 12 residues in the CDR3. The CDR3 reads CASSLSSYEQYF. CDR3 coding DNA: TGTGCCAGCAGCCTGAGCTCCTACGAGCAGTACTTC.

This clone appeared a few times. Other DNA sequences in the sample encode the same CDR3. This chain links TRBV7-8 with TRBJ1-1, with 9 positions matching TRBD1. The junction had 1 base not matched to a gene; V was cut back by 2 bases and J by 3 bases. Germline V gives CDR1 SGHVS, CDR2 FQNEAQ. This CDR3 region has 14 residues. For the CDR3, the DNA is TGTGCCAGCAGCTTAAGGGACAGGGACACTGAAGCTTTCTTT. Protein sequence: CASSLRDRDTEAFF.

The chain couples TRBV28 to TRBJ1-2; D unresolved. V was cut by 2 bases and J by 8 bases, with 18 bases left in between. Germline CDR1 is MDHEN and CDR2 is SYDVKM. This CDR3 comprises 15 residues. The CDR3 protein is CASSLGGSLARGYTF. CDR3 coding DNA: TGTGCCAGCAGTTTAGGAGGGTCCCTTGCGAGAGGCTACACCTTC.

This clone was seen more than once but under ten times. In DNA, the CDR3 is TGTGCCAGCAGCCGCCTACTGAGTGGCTACACCTTC. This encodes CASSRLLSGYTF. The chain links TRBV2 to TRBJ1-2; D is ambiguous. CDR3 length: 12 residues. V was cut by 6 bases and J by 7 bases, with 12 bases left in between. The germline V gene has CDR1 SNHLY and CDR2 FYNNEI.

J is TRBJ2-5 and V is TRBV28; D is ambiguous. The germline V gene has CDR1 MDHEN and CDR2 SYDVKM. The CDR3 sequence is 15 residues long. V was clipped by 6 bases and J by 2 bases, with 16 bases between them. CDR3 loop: CASRTPMVEQETQYF. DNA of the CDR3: TGTGCCAGCAGGACTCCCATGGTAGAACAAGAGACCCAGTACTTC.

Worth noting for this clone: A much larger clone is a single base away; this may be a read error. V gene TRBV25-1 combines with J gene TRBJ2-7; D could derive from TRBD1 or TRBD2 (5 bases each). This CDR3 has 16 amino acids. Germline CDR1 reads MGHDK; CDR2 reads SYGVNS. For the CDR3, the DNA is TGTGCCAGCAGTGATCCCTTAGGGAGTAGACGGGGCGAGCAGTGCTTC. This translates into CASSDPLGSRRGEQCF.